The 5 T cell receptor beta chains below come from one sample, sequenced in a study of blood T cell repertoires in COVID-19. Some clones are missing from TCRdb's copy, which holds only in-frame ones; the method was immunoSEQ multiplex PCR. The repertoire consists of around 84,000 clones, with 80% to 90% occurring once and the leading ten covering around 39%. The sequencing sample was made of peripheral blood. The source is a man older than 75 with active or convalescent COVID-19.

The sample holds one count of this clone. This chain uses TRBV19 with TRBJ1-1, with 7 nucleotides matching TRBD1. CDR3 length: 15 residues. V was pared by 5 bases and J by 5 bases, with 11 bases of the junction left unmatched. Germline CDR1 LNHDA, CDR2 SQIVND (reference sequence). CDR3 sequence (DNA): TGTGCCAGTAGTTTCGAAGGGGGCGCAAGGACTGAAGCTTTCTTT. As protein: CASSFEGGARTEAFF.

The chain couples TRBV6-6 to TRBJ2-7; 7 positions match TRBD1. The CDR3 runs to 12 residues. V lost 4 bases and J lost 6; bases outside the gene matches: 3. CDR1 MNHNY and CDR2 SVGAGI come from the germline V gene (reference sequence). The CDR3 DNA reads as TGTGCCAGCAGTTTAGCAGGGGGCGAGCAGTACTTC. It translates to CASSLAGGEQYF.

The rearrangement joins TRBV3-1 (or the pseudogene TRBV3-2) to TRBJ2-7, with a weak D call TRBD1 (5 bases). The germline V and J ends were trimmed by 1 base and 3 bases, with 10 bases remaining between them. From germline, CDR1 is LGHDT and CDR2 YNNKEL (reference sequence). CDR3 length: 14 amino acids. The CDR3 reads CASSQGQGIYEQYF. CDR3 nucleotides: TGTGCCAGCAGCCAAGGCCAGGGTATCTACGAGCAGTACTTC.

This clone was recorded once. The rearrangement links TRBV6-5 to TRBJ2-5, with D perhaps TRBD1 (5 bases). Between the trimmed V and J ends, which lost 6 bases and 2 bases, there was a span of 7 bases. The CDR3 has 12 amino acids. Per germline, CDR1 MNHEY and CDR2 SVGAGI. CDR3 in amino acids: CASSRTQETQYF. In DNA form, the CDR3 reads TGTGCCAGCAGCCGGACACAAGAGACCCAGTACTTC.

The chain is built from TRBV9 and TRBJ2-2; tentatively, D is TRBD1 (5 bases). CDR1 and CDR2 (germline): SGDLS, YYNGEE. This CDR3 is built from 17 residues. V lost 1 base, J lost 1 base, and 14 bases lay in between. DNA of the CDR3: TGTGCCAGCAGCGTACTGCCTGGGGCCGAGAACACCGGGGAGCTGTTTTTT. It translates to CASSVLPGAENTGELFF.